The T cell receptor beta chain described here comes from a study of STAT3 mutations in large granular lymphocyte leukemia. Study-level points and caveats: Treatment regimens differed across patients between samplings. Every T-LGLL patient had at least one immunodominant TCRbeta clonotype.

There are 15 residues in the CDR3. V was clipped by 6 bases and J by 4 bases; unmatched bases: 7. CDR1 and CDR2 (germline): ENHRY, SYGVKD. Here immunoSEQ multiplex PCR was the method, and the copy in TCRdb shows in-frame clones only, minus some. The sample lists about 12,000 clones; around 85% were seen once. In this sample, this clone turned up once. The antigen is undetermined. The receptor's source is a man aged 55-75 years with T-cell large granular lymphocyte leukemia. Some clones in this sample may be carry-over from other donors' samples. The chain combines TRBV10-3 with TRBJ1-4; TRBD1 aligns across 8 bases. Sequenced material: peripheral blood mononuclear cells. This CDR3 reads CAIRGGQALNEKLFF. The DNA of the CDR3 is TGTGCCATCAGGGGGGGACAGGCGCTTAATGAAAAACTGTTTTTT.